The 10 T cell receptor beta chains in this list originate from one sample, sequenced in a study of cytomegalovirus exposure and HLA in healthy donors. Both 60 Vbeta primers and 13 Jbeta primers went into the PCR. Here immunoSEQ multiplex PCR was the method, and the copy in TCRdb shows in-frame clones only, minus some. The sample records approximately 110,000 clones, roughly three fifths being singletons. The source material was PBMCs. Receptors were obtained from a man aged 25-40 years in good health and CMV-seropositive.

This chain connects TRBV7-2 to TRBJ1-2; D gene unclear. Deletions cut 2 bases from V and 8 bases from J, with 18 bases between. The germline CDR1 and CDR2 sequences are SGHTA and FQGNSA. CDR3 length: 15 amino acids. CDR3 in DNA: TGTGCCAGCAGCTTAACTGAACAGAACCAAAGGGGCTACACCTTC. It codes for CASSLTEQNQRGYTF. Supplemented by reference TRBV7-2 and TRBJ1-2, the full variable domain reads GAGVSQSPSNKVTEKGKDVELRCDPISGHTALYWYRQSLGQGLEFLIYFQGNSAPDKSGLPSDRFSAERTGGSVSTLTIQRTQQEDSAVYLCASSLTEQNQRGYTFGSGTRLTVV.

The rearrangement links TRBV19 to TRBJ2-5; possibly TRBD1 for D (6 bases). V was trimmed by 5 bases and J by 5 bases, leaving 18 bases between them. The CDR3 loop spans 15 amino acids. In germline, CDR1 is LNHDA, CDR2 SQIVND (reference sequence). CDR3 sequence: CASSLRQDHAETQYF. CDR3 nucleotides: TGTGCCAGTAGTCTGCGACAGGACCACGCGGAGACCCAGTACTTC.

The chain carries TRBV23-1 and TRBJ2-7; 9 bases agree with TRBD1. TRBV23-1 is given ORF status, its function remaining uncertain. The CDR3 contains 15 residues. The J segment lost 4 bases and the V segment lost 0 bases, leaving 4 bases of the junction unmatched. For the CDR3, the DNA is TGCGCCAGCAGTCAATCGGACAGGGGTAGATACGAGCAGTACTTC. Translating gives CASSQSDRGRYEQYF.

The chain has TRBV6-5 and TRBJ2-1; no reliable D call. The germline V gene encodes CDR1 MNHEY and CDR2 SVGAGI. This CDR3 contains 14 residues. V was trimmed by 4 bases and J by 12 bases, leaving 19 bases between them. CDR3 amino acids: CASSLASPFLGQFF. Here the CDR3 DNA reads TGTGCCAGCAGTTTAGCTTCACCTTTTCTAGGGCAGTTCTTC.

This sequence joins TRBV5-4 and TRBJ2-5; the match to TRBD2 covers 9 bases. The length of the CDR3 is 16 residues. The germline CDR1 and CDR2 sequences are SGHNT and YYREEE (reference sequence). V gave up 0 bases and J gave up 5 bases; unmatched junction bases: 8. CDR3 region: CASSLAGGGAGETQYF. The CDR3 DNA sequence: TGTGCCAGCAGCTTGGCCGGCGGGGGGGCCGGGGAGACCCAGTACTTC.

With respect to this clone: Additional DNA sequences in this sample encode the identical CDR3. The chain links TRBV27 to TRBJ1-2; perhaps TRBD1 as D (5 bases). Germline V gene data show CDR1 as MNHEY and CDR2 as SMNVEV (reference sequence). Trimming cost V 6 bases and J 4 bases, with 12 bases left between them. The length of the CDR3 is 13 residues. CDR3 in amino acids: CASSRGFGYGYTF. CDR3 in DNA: TGTGCCAGCAGCCGGGGGTTTGGCTATGGCTACACCTTC.

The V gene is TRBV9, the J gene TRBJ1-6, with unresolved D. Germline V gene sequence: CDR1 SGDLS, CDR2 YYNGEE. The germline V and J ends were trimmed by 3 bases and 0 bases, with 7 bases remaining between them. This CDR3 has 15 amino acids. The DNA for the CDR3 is TGTGCCAGCAGCGCCAGAGGCTCCTATAATTCACCCCTCCACTTT. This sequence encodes CASSARGSYNSPLHF.

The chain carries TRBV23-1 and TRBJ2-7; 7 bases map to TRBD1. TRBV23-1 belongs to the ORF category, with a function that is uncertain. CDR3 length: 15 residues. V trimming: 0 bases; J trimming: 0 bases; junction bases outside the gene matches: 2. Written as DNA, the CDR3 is TGCGCCAGCAGTCAATCCCGGGACAGCTCCTACGAGCAGTACTTC. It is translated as CASSQSRDSSYEQYF.

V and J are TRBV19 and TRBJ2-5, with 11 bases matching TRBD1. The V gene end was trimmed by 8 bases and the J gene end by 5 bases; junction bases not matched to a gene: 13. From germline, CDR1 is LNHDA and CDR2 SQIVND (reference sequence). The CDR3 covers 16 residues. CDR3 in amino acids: CASSTRPGQGDETQYF. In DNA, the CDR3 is TGTGCCAGTTCCACTCGTCCGGGACAGGGGGATGAGACCCAGTACTTC. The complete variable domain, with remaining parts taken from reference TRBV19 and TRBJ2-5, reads DGGITQSPKYLFRKEGQNVTLSCEQNLNHDAMYWYRQDPGQGLRLIYYSQIVNDFQKGDIAEGYSVSREKKESFPLTVTSAQKNPTAFYLCASSTRPGQGDETQYFGPGTRLLVL.

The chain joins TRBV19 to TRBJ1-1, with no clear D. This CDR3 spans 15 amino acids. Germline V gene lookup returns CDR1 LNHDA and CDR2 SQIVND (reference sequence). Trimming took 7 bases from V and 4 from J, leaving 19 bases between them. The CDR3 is CASTKKTPLGTEAFF. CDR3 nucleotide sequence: TGTGCCAGTACCAAAAAGACACCTTTAGGCACTGAAGCTTTCTTT.